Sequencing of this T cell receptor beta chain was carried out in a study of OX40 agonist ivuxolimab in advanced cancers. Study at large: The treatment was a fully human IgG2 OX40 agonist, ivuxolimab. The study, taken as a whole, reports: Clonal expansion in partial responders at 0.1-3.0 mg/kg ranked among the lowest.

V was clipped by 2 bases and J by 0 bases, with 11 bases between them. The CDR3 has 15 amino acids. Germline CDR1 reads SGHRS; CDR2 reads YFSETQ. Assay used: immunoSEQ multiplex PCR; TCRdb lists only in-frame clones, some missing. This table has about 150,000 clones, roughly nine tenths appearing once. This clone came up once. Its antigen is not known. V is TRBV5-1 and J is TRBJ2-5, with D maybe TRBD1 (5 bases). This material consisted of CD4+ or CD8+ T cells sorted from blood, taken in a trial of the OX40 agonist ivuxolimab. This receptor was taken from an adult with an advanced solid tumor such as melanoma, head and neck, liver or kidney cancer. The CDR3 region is CASSLTGAYQETQYF. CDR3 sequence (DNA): TGCGCCAGCAGCTTAACAGGAGCGTACCAAGAGACCCAGTACTTC.